The clone carrying this T cell receptor beta chain was counted between two and nine times. No antigen is known for it. The data were obtained in a study of response to subunit inactivated influenza vaccine. Regarding the study as a whole: New T cells are recruited in small numbers by each seasonal influenza vaccination, according to the authors' suggestion.

V lost 3 bases to trimming and J lost 3 bases; unmatched junction nucleotides: 4. This CDR3 contains 14 residues. Germline lookup yields CDR1 DFQATT and CDR2 SNEGSKA (reference sequence). TCRdb re-analysed the RT-PCR reads in MiXCR, keeping a single row per CDR3 protein. The sample holds approximately 680,000 distinct CDR3 sequences; 15% to 18% are singletons and the top ten take around 10%. Sequencing was performed on PBMCs from blood, taken roughly 12 days after vaccination. The TCR comes from a man aged 45-65 years who received an inactivated influenza vaccine. The V gene is TRBV20-1, the J gene TRBJ1-2, with 10 bases aligning to TRBD1. The CDR3 sequence is CSARGQGIHYGYTF. The CDR3 nucleotides read TGCAGTGCTAGGGGACAGGGGATTCACTATGGCTACACCTTC.